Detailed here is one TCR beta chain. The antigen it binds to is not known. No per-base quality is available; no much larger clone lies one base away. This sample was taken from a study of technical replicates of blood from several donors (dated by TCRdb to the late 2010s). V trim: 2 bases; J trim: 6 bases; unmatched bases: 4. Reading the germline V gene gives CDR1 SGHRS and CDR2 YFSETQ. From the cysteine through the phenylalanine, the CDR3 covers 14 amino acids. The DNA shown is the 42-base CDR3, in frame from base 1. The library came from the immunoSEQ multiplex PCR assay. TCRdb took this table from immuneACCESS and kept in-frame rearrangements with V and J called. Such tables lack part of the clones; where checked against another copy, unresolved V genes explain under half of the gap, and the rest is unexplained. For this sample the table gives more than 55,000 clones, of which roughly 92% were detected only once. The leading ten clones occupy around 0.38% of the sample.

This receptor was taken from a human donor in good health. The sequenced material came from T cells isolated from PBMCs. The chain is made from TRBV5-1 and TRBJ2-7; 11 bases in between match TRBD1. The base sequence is TGCGCCAGCAGCTTAGGGACAGGGGGGGTCGAGCAGTACTTC. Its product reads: CASSLGTGGVEQYF.